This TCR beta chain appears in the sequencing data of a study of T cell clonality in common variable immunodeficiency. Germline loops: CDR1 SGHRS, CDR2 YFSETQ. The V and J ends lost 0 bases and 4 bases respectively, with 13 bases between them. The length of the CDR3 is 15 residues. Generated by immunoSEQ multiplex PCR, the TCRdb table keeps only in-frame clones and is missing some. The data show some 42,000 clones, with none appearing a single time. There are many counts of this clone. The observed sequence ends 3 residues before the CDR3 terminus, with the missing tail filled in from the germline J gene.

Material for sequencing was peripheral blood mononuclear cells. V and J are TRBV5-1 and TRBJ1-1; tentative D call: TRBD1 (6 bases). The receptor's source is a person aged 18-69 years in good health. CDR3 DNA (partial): TGCGCCAGCAGCTTGGTTGTCCCAGGGGCCACTGAA. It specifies CASSLVVPGATE. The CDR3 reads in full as CASSLVVPGATEAFF.